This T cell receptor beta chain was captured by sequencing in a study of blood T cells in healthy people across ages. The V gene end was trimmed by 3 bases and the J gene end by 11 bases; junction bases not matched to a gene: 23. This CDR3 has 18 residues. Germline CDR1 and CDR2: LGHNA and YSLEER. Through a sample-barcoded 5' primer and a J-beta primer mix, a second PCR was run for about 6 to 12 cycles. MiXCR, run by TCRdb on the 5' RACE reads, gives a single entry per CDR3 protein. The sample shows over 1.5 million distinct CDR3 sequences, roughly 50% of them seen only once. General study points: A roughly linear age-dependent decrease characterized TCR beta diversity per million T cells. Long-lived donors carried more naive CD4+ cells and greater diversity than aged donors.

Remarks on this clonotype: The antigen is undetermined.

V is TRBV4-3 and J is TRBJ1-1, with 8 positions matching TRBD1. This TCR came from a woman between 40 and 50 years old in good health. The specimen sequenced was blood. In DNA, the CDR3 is TGCGCCAGCAGCCACAGTCCTCCTAGGACAGGGATGCCGGTTGGCGCTTTCTTT. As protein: CASSHSPPRTGMPVGAFF.